The rows below give T cell receptor beta chains drawn from one sample of a study of shared clonotypes between healthy human individuals. Measured with immunoSEQ multiplex PCR; TCRdb has only the in-frame clones, and not every one. In the table there are some 2,100,000 clones, 85% to 95% of which are singletons. The sequenced material came from naive CD8+ T cells from PBMCs. The receptors were sampled from a man in his late teens or twenties in good health. Some clones in this sample may be carry-over from other donors' samples. CDR3s include the opening cysteine and the closing phenylalanine or tryptophan. The order of the fields is D gene, J gene, clone size, V gene, CDR3 DNA, CDR3 protein. D genes are given only for firm matches. Not all rows give a size; the values are once, few, many and, for expanded clones, a class.

-,TRBJ1-4,-,TRBV6-6,TGTGCCAGCAGTTATATTTTCACGGGGTCCAATGAAAAACTGTTTTTT,CASSYIFTGSNEKLFF
-,TRBJ2-3,-,TRBV6-5,TGTGCCAGTTCTAATTGGGCTTTTAGCACAGATACGCAGTATTTT,CASSNWAFSTDTQYF
TRBD1,TRBJ1-1,-,TRBV27,TGTGCCAGCAGTTTATCGAGAGGGGGCGGGACTGAAGCTTTCTTT,CASSLSRGGGTEAFF
TRBD2,TRBJ2-1,-,TRBV7-8,TGTGCCAGCAGCTTAGAGCTAGCGGGCGTTATCTACAATGAGCAGTTCTTC,CASSLELAGVIYNEQFF
-,TRBJ1-6,-,TRBV4-3,TGCGCCAGCACCCAGAGACAGGCCGGTAATTCACCCCTCCACTTT,CASTQRQAGNSPLHF
-,TRBJ2-1,-,TRBV20-1,TGCAGTGCTAGTGACCATGAGCAGTTCTTC,CSASDHEQFF
-,TRBJ2-7,-,TRBV27,TGTGCCAGCAGTCCACCTGCCGGCTACGAGCAGTACTTC,CASSPPAGYEQYF
TRBD2,TRBJ2-3,-,TRBV7-9,TGTGCCAGCATCAAGACTAGCGGGAGGGCTAGCACAGATACGCAGTATTTT,CASIKTSGRASTDTQYF
-,TRBJ1-1,-,TRBV6-1,TGTGCCAGCGTCCCGCGCCGGTGGGGCACTGAAGCTTTCTTT,CASVPRRWGTEAFF
-,TRBJ2-3,-,TRBV4-1,TGCGCCAGCAGCCAAGCGGGACACTTCACAGATACGCAGTATTTT,CASSQAGHFTDTQYF
-,TRBJ2-7,-,TRBV13,TGTGCCAGCAGCCCCCTCGGTCCCGAGCAGTACTTC,CASSPLGPEQYF
-,TRBJ2-1,-,TRBV5-4,TGTGCCAGCAGCTTGGGGGTGGGCGGGATGAACAATGAGCAGTTCTTC,CASSLGVGGMNNEQFF
TRBD1,TRBJ2-5,once,TRBV25-1,TGTGCCAGCAGTAAAGGGACAGGGCGGGAGACCCAGTACTTC,CASSKGTGRETQYF
-,TRBJ2-7,-,TRBV27,TGTGCCAGCAGCCCCCGGTGGGGGTACGAGCAGTACTTC,CASSPRWGYEQYF
TRBD2,TRBJ2-7,-,TRBV7-9,TGTGCCAGCAGCACCCCGGGGGGGCACGAGCAGTACTTC,CASSTPGGHEQYF
-,TRBJ2-7,-,TRBV5-1,TGCGCCAGCAGCTGGGGGTACGAGCAGTACTTC,CASSWGYEQYF
-,TRBJ1-4,few,TRBV29-1,TGCAGCGTTGAACAGGGGTTAGGTGAAAAACTGTTTTTT,CSVEQGLGEKLFF
TRBD1,TRBJ2-3,-,TRBV19,TGTGCCAGTAGTATGGGCAGGGGGTGGACAGATACGCAGTATTTT,CASSMGRGWTDTQYF
-,TRBJ1-5,-,TRBV19,TGTGCCAGTAGTAGCACGGGTTATAGCAATCAGCCCCAGCATTTT,CASSSTGYSNQPQHF
-,TRBJ1-2,-,TRBV7-9,TGTGCCAGCAGCCCAGGGGCCTCCCTTAGGCTTCGCTATGGCTACACCTTC,CASSPGASLRLRYGYTF
-,TRBJ1-5,-,TRBV7-2,TGTGCCAGCAGCTTATTTGAGGGGTATCAGCCCCAGCATTTT,CASSLFEGYQPQHF
TRBD1,TRBJ2-6,once,TRBV7-9,TGTGCCAGCACCGACCCCCCGGGACAGGGGGCGCACGGGGCCAACGTCCTGACTTTC,CASTDPPGQGAHGANVLTF
-,TRBJ2-3,once,TRBV27,TGTGCCAGCAGGGACACCGAGGTTGGGGGGTTGGCAGATACGCAGTATTTT,CASRDTEVGGLADTQYF
-,TRBJ2-1,-,TRBV11-2,TGTGCCAGCACCCTCGGCACAGGTGGTGAGCAGTTCTTC,CASTLGTGGEQFF
TRBD2,TRBJ2-1,-,TRBV11-3,TGTGCCAGCAGCCCGCGGACTAGCCGGTACAATGAGCAGTTCTTC,CASSPRTSRYNEQFF
TRBD1,TRBJ2-5,-,TRBV7-8,TGTGCCAGCAGCCCTCCCGGGACAGCCCAAGAGACCCAGTACTTC,CASSPPGTAQETQYF
-,TRBJ2-5,-,TRBV11-2,TGTGCCAGCAGCCCAATGGAGACCCAGTACTTC,CASSPMETQYF
-,TRBJ2-7,-,TRBV21-1,TGTGCCAGCAGCAAAGTGGGACTAGCGGCAAGAAGCTCCTACGAGCAGTACTTC,CASSKVGLAARSSYEQYF
TRBD2,TRBJ2-3,-,TRBV7-8,TGTGCCAGCAGCTCAGGACTAGCGGGAGTCAGAGATACGCAGTATTTT,CASSSGLAGVRDTQYF
-,TRBJ1-1,-,TRBV5-6,TGTGCCAGCAGCTTGTTGGCCAGCAATGAAGCTTTCTTT,CASSLLASNEAFF
-,TRBJ2-3,-,TRBV7-9,TGTGCCAGCAGCCTCCATGGCCCGCGTTTGGCAGATACGCAGTATTTT,CASSLHGPRLADTQYF
-,TRBJ2-7,-,TRBV19,TGTGCCAGTAGTATATCTGGGAACTACGAGCAGTACTTC,CASSISGNYEQYF
-,TRBJ2-1,-,TRBV5-6,TGTGCCAGCAGCTTGGAAGGCAGTACATACAATGAGCAGTTCTTC,CASSLEGSTYNEQFF
TRBD2,TRBJ2-7,once,TRBV27,TGTGCCAGCAGTTTATGGCGGGAGTTCTCCGAGCAGTACTTC,CASSLWREFSEQYF
TRBD1,TRBJ2-2,once,TRBV7-2,TGTGCCAGCAGCTTACGCGGACAGGCCTATTACACCGGGGAGCTGTTTTTT,CASSLRGQAYYTGELFF
-,TRBJ2-7,-,TRBV9,TGTGCCAGCAGCGTAGGTGGCGGGCCCCCTTCCTACGAGCAGTACTTC,CASSVGGGPPSYEQYF
TRBD2,TRBJ2-7,-,TRBV10-3,TGTGCCATCAGTGAGTCGATGGGGGGGGACGAGCAGTACTTC,CAISESMGGDEQYF
TRBD1,TRBJ2-1,-,TRBV13,TGTGCCAGCAGCTCAGGGGGAAATGAGCAGTTCTTC,CASSSGGNEQFF
TRBD2,TRBJ2-2,-,TRBV5-1,TGCGCCAGCAGCTTGGCCCGACTAGCGGGGGCCGGGGAGCTGTTTTTT,CASSLARLAGAGELFF
TRBD1,TRBJ2-7,-,TRBV11-2,TGTGCCAGCAGCTTAGGGACAGGGCTTGGCGAGCAGTACTTC,CASSLGTGLGEQYF
-,TRBJ1-3,once,TRBV27,TGTGCCAGCAGTACCCGTTTGAGCTCTGGAAACACCATATATTTT,CASSTRLSSGNTIYF
-,TRBJ2-6,once,TRBV4-1,TGCGCCAGCAGCCAAGACTGGGCAAGTCTCTCTGGGGCCAACGTCCTGACTTTC,CASSQDWASLSGANVLTF
-,TRBJ2-1,once,TRBV27,TGTGCCAGCAGTTTAGGGCAGACTTCCTACAATGAGCAGTTCTTC,CASSLGQTSYNEQFF
-,TRBJ2-3,-,TRBV9,TGTGCCAGCAGCGTAGTAGCGGATACGCAGTATTTT,CASSVVADTQYF
TRBD1,TRBJ1-2,-,TRBV30,TGTGCCTGGAAAATGTCCGAGCTAGGGGGCCGTGTCTATGGCTACACCTTC,CAWKMSELGGRVYGYTF
-,TRBJ2-5,-,TRBV6-5,TGTGCCAGCAGTTACTCGCCTCGGGTGGAGACCCAGTACTTC,CASSYSPRVETQYF
-,TRBJ2-2,-,TRBV9,TGTGCCAGCAGCGTGTCCCCCGGGGAGCTGTTTTTT,CASSVSPGELFF
-,TRBJ2-2,-,TRBV4-1,TGCGCCAGCAGCCCGATTACTACCACCGGGGAGCTGTTTTTT,CASSPITTTGELFF